One TCR beta chain is described in this entry. The CDR3 length is 15 residues. Trimming removed 1 base at V and 4 bases at J, with 15 bases between. Germline V gives CDR1 SQVTM, CDR2 ANQGSEA. Researchers ran the PCR with 60 Vbeta and 13 Jbeta primers. Sequencing was performed with immunoSEQ multiplex PCR; in TCRdb, only in-frame clones are kept and a portion is missing. Among roughly 54,000 clones listed, about 73% were seen once. This entry is derived from a study of cytomegalovirus exposure and HLA in healthy donors. The receptor comes from a woman aged 60-75 years in good health and CMV-seropositive. Sequenced material: PBMCs. This chain connects TRBV29-1 to TRBJ2-3; D is ambiguous. The CDR3 protein is CSVEVRAMGPDTQYF. In DNA form, the CDR3 reads TGCAGCGTTGAAGTCCGTGCAATGGGCCCAGATACGCAGTATTTT.